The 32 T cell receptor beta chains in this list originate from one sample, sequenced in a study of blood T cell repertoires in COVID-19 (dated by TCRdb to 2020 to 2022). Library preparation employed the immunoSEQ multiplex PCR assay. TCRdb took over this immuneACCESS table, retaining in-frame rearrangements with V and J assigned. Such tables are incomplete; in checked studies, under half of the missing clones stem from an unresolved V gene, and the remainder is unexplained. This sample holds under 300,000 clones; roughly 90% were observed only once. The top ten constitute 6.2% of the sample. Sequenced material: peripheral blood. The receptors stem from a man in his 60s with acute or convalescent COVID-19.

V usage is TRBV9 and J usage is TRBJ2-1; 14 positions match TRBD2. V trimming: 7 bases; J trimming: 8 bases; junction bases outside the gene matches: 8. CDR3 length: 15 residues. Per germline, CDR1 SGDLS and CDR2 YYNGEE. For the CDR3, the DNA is TGTGCCAGCGCCCGACTAGCGGGAGGGGTAGATGAGCAGTTCTTC. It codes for CASARLAGGVDEQFF. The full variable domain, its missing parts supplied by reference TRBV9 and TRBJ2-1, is DSGVTQTPKHLITATGQRVTLRCSPRSGDLSVYWYQQSLDQGLQFLIQYYNGEERAKGNILERFSAQQFPDLHSELNLSSLELGDSALYFCASARLAGGVDEQFFGPGTRLTVL.

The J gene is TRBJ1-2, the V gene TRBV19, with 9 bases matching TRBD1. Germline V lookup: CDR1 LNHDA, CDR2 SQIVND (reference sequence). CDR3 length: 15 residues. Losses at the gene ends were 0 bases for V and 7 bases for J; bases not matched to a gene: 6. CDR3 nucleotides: TGTGCCAGTAGTATAGAGCACAGGGGGCGAATTGGCTACACCTTC. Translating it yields CASSIEHRGRIGYTF.

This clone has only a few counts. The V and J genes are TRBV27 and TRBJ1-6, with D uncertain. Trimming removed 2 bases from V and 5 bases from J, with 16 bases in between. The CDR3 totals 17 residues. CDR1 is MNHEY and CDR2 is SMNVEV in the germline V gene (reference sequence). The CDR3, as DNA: TGTGCCAGCAGTTTACGGCCCCCTGGGCCCCATAATTCACCCCTCCACTTT. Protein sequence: CASSLRPPGPHNSPLHF.

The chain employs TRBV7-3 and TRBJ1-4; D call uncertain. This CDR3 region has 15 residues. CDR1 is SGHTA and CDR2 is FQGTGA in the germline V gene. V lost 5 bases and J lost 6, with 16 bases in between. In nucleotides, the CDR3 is TGTGCCAGCAGCCCCTCCAGTTCGGGTGATGAAAAACTGTTTTTT. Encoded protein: CASSPSSSGDEKLFF.

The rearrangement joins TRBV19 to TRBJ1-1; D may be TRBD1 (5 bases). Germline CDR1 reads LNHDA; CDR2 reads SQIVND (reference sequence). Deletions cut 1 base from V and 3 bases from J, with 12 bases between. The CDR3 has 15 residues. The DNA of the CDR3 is TGTGCCAGTAGTATAGCGTGGGGCGGGGACACTGAAGCTTTCTTT. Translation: CASSIAWGGDTEAFF.

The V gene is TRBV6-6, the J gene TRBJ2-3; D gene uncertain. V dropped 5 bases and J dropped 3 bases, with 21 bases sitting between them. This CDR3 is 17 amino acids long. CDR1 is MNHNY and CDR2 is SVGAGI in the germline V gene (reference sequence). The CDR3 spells CASSRRSVTTLTDTQYF. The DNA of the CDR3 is TGTGCCAGCAGTCGTCGCTCAGTCACCACCCTTACAGATACGCAGTATTTT.

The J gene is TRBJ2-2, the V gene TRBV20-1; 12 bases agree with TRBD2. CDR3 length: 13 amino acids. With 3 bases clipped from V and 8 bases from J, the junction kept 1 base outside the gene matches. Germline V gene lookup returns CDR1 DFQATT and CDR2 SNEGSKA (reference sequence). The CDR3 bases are TGCAGTGCTAGTACTAGCGGGAGGGGGGAGCTGTTTTTT. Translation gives CSASTSGRGELFF.

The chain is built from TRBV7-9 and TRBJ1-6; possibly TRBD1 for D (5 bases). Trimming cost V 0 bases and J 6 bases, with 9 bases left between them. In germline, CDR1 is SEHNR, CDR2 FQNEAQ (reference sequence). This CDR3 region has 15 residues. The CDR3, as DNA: TGTGCCAGCAGCTTAGCCGGGGGGAGTAATTCACCCCTCCACTTT. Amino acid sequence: CASSLAGGSNSPLHF.

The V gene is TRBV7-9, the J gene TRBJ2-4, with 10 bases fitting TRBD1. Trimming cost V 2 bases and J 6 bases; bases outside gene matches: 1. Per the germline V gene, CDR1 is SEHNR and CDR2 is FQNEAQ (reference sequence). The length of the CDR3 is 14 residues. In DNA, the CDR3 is TGTGCCAGCAGCTTAAGGGACAGGGGAAACATTCAGTACTTC. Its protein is CASSLRDRGNIQYF.

In nucleotides, the CDR3 is TGTGCCAGCAGCTTAGACGGTCCCCACACCGGGGAGCTGTTTTTT. It codes for CASSLDGPHTGELFF. The rearrangement links TRBV7-2 to TRBJ2-2; D ambiguous. Trimming took 1 base from V and 3 from J, leaving 9 bases between them. Germline V gives CDR1 SGHTA, CDR2 FQGNSA. The length of the CDR3 is 15 residues.

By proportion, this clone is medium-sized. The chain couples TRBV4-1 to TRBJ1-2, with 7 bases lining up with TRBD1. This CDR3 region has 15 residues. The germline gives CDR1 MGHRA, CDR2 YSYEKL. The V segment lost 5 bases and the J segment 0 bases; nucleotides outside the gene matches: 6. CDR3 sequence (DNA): TGCGCCAGCAGCACCGGGACAGCGACTAACTATGGCTACACCTTC. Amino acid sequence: CASSTGTATNYGYTF.

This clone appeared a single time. Written as DNA, the CDR3 is TGTGCCAGCAGCCAACCGAGCGGGACGAACAATGAGCAGTTCTTC. Its protein product is CASSQPSGTNNEQFF. The chain uses TRBV3-1 (or the pseudogene TRBV3-2) and TRBJ2-1, with 7 bases matching TRBD2. The CDR3 covers 15 residues. CDR1 and CDR2 (germline): LGHDT, YNNKEL (reference sequence). The junction had 6 bases not matched to a gene; V was cut back by 2 bases and J by 5 bases.

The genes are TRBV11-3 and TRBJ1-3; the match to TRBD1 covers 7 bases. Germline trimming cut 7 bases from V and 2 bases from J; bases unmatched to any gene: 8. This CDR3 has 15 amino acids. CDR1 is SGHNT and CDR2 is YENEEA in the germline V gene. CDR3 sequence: CASTDLDRAGNTIYF. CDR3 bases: TGTGCCAGCACAGACCTTGACAGGGCTGGAAACACCATATATTTT. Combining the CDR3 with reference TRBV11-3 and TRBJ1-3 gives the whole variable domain EAGVVQSPRYKIIEKKQPVAFWCNPISGHNTLYWYLQNLGQGPELLIRYENEEAVDDSQLPKDRFSAERLKGVDSTLKIQPAELGDSAVYLCASTDLDRAGNTIYFGEGSWLTVV.

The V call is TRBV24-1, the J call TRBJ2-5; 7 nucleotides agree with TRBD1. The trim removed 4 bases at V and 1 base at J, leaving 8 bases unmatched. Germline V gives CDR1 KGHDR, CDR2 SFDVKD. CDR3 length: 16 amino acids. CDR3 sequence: CATSEPGQASQETQYF. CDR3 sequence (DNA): TGTGCCACCAGTGAGCCCGGACAGGCCTCCCAAGAGACCCAGTACTTC.

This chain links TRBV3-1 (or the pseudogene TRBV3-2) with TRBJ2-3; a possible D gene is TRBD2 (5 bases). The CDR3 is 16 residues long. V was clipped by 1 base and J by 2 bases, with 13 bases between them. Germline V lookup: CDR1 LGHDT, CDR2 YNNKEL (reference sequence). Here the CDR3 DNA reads TGTGCCAGCAGCCAAGGTTCTGGGAGCCTCACAGATACGCAGTATTTT. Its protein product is CASSQGSGSLTDTQYF.

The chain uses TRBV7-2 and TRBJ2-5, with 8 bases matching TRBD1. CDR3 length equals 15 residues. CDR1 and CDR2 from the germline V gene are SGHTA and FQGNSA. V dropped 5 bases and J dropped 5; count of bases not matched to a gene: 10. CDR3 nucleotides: TGTGCCAGCAGCCAAGACAGGGGCCTCCGGGAGACCCAGTACTTC. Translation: CASSQDRGLRETQYF.

DNA for the CDR3: TGTGCCAGCAGTACGACAGGGGGTAATTCACCCCTCCACTTT. Encoded protein: CASSTTGGNSPLHF. V is TRBV6-5 and J is TRBJ1-6; 9 bases line up with TRBD1. Per germline, CDR1 MNHEY and CDR2 SVGAGI. Trimming at V came to 5 bases and at J to 6 bases, leaving 2 bases not matched to a gene. The CDR3 has 14 residues.

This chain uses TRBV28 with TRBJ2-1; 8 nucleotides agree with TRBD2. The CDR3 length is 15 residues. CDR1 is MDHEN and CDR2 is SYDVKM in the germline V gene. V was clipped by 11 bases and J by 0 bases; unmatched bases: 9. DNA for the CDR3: TGTGCCGGGCTCGCGGGAGGAGGCTCCTACAATGAGCAGTTCTTC. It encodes CAGLAGGGSYNEQFF.

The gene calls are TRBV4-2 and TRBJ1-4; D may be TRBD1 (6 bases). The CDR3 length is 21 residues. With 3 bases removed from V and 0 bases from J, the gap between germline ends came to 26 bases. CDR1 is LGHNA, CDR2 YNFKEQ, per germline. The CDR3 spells CASSHPPTEAGASPTNEKLFF. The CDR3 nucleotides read TGTGCCAGCAGCCATCCTCCAACCGAGGCAGGGGCGAGCCCAACTAATGAAAAACTGTTTTTT.

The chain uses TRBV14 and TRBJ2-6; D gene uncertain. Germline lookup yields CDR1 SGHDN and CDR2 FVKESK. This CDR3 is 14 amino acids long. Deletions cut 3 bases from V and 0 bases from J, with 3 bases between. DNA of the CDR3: TGTGCCAGCAGCCAGAGCTCTGGGGCCAACGTCCTGACTTTC. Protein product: CASSQSSGANVLTF.

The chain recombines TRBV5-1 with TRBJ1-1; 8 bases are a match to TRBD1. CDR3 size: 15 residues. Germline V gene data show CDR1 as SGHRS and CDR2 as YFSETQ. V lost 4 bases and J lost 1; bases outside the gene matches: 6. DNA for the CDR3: TGCGCCAGCAGCCCTGGACAGGGAACGAACACTGAAGCTTTCTTT. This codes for CASSPGQGTNTEAFF.

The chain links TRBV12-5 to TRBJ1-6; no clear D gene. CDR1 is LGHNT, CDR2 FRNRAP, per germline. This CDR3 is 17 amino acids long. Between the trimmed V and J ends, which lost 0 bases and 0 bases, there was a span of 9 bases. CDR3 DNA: TGTGCTAGTGGTTTGGTACTCAAGAGCTCCTATAATTCACCCCTCCACTTT. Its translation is CASGLVLKSSYNSPLHF.

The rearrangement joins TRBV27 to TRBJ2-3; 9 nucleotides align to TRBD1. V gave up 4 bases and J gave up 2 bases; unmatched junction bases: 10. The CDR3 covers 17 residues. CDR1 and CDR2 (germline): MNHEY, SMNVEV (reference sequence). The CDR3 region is CASSSLRGQGNTDTQYF. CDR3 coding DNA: TGTGCCAGCAGTTCGCTGAGAGGACAGGGGAACACAGATACGCAGTATTTT.

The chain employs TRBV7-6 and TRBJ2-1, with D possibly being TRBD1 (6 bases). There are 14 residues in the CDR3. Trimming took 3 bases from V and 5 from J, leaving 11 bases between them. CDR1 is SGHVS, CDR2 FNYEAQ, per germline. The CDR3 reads CASSFAGANNEQFF. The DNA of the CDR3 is TGTGCCAGCAGCTTTGCAGGGGCGAACAATGAGCAGTTCTTC.

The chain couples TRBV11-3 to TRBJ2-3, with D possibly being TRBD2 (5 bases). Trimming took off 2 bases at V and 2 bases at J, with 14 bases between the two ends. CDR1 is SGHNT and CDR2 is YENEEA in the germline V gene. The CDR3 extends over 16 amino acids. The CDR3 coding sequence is TGTGCCAGCAGCTTACGGGGTGGAACTAACACAGATACGCAGTATTTT. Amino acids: CASSLRGGTNTDTQYF.

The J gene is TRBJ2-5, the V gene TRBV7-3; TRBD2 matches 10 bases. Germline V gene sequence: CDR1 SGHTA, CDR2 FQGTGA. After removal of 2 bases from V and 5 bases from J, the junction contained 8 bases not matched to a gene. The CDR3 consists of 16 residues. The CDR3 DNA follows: TGTGCCAGCAGCTTAGTGGCTAGCGGGAGTCTGGAGACCCAGTACTTC. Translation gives CASSLVASGSLETQYF.

CDR3 bases: TGTGCTAGTGGTTTGGTATGGAGCGGGAGTACGGGGGAGCTGTTTTTT. It yields the protein CASGLVWSGSTGELFF. The chain links TRBV12-5 to TRBJ2-2; TRBD2 matches at 8 bases. V lost 0 bases, J lost 8 bases, and 8 bases stayed unmatched. The CDR3 is made up of 16 amino acids. Germline CDR1 is LGHNT and CDR2 is FRNRAP.

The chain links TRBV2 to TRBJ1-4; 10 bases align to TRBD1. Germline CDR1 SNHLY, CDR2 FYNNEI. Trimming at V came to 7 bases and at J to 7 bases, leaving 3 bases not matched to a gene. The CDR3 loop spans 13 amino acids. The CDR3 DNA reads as TGTGCCAGCAAGAGGGACAGGGGTGAAAAACTGTTTTTT. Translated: CASKRDRGEKLFF. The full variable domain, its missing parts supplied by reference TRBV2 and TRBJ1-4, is EPEVTQTPSHQVTQMGQEVILRCVPISNHLYFYWYRQILGQKVEFLVSFYNNEISEKSEIFDDQFSVERPDGSNFTLKIRSTKLEDSAMYFCASKRDRGEKLFFGSGTQLSVL.

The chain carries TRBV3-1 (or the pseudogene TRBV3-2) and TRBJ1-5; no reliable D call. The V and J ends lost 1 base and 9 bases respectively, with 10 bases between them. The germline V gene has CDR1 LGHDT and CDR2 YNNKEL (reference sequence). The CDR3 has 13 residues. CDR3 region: CASSQGWEGPQHF. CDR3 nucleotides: TGTGCCAGCAGCCAAGGGTGGGAGGGGCCCCAGCATTTT.

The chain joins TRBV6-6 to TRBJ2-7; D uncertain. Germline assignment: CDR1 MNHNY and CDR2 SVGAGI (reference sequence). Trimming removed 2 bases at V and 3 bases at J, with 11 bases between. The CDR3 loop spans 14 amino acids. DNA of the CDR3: TGTGCCAGCAGTTACGCTTGGCAGAACTACGAGCAGTACTTC. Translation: CASSYAWQNYEQYF.

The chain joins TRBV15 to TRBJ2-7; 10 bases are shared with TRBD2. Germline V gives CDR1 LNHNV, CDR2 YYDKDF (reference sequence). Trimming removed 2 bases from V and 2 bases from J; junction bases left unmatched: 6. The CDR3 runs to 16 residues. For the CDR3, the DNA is TGTGCCACCAGCAGATCTAGCGGGAGAGCTGCCTACGAGCAGTACTTC. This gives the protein CATSRSSGRAAYEQYF. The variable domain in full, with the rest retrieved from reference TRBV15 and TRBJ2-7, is DAMVIQNPRYQVTQFGKPVTLSCSQTLNHNVMYWYQQKSSQAPKLLFHYYDKDFNNEADTPDNFQSRRPNTSFCFLDIRSPGLGDTAMYLCATSRSSGRAAYEQYFGPGTRLTVT.

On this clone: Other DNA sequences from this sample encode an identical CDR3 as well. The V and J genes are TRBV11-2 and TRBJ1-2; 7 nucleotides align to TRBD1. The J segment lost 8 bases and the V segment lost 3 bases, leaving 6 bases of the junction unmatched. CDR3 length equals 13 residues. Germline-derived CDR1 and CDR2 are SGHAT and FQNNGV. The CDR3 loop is CASSFRQGGGYTF. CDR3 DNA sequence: TGTGCCAGCAGCTTTAGACAGGGAGGCGGCTACACCTTC.